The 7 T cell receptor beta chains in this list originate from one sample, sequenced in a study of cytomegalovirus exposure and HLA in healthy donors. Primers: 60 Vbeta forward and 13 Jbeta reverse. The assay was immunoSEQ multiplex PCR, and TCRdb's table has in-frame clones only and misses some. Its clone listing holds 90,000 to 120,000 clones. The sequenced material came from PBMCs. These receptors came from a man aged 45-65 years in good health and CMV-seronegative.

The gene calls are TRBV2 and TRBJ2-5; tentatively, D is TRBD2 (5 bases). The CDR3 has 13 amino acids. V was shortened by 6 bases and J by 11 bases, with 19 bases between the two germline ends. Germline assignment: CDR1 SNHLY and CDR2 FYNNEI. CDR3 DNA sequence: TGTGCCAGCAGGGGGTCCCCTAGCCGTGAGCAGTACTTC. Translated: CASRGSPSREQYF.

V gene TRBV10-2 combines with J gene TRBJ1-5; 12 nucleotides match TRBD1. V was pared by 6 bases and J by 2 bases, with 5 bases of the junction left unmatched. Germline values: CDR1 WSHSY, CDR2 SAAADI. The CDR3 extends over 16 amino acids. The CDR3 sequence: CASRGQGAVGNQPQHF. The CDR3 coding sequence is TGCGCCAGCAGGGGACAGGGGGCGGTGGGCAATCAGCCCCAGCATTTT.

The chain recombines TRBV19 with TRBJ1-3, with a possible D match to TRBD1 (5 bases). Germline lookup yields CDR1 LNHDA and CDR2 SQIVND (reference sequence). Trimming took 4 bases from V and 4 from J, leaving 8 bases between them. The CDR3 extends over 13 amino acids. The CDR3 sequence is CASSTQAGNTIYF. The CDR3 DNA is TGTGCCAGTAGTACACAGGCGGGAAACACCATATATTTT.

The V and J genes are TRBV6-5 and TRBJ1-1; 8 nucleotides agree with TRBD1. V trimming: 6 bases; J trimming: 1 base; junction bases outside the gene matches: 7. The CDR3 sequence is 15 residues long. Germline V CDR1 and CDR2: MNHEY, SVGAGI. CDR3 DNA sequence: TGTGCCAGCAGCAGGCCACAGGGGGGGAACACTGAAGCTTTCTTT. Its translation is CASSRPQGGNTEAFF.

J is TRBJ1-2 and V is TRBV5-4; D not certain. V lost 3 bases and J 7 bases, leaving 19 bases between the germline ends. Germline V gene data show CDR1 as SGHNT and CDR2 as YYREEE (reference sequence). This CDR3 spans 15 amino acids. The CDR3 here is CASSSRTGLFGGYTF. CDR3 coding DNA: TGTGCCAGCAGCTCCCGGACGGGATTATTTGGTGGCTACACCTTC.

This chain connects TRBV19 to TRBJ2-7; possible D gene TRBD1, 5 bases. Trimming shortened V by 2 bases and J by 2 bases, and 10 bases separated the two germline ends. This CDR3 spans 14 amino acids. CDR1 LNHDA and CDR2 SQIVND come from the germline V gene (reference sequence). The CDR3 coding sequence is TGTGCCAGTAGTATACTCAAGGGGCCCTACGAGCAGTACTTC. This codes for CASSILKGPYEQYF.

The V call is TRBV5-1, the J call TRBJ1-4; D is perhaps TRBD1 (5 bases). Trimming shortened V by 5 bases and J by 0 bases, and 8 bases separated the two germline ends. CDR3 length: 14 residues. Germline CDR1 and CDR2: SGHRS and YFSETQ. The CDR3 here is CASSQGATNEKLFF. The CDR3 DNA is TGCGCCAGCAGTCAAGGGGCAACTAATGAAAAACTGTTTTTT.